This T cell receptor beta chain is drawn from a study of PD-1 blockade in classical Hodgkin lymphoma. The sample's time point: newly diagnosed, previously untreated cHL patient sample. The assay was immunoSEQ multiplex PCR, and TCRdb's table has in-frame clones only and misses some. The table has under 20,000 clones, 75% to 90% seen once. A word on this clone: As yet, its antigen is unknown.

Germline lookup yields CDR1 MNHNS and CDR2 SASEGT. Trimming cost V 7 bases and J 11 bases, with 15 bases left between them. The CDR3 covers 12 residues. Study outcomes and limitations: Relapsed/refractory patients reportedly had the lowest baseline TCR diversity, below newly diagnosed patients, who were below healthy donors.

Sample: peripheral blood mononuclear cells (PBMCs). This chain joins TRBV6-1 and TRBJ1-5; D is undetermined. The sequence came from a human donor with classical Hodgkin lymphoma. CDR3 sequence reads: CASTREQEAQHF. The CDR3 region has the DNA TGTGCCAGCACTAGAGAGCAGGAGGCCCAGCATTTT.